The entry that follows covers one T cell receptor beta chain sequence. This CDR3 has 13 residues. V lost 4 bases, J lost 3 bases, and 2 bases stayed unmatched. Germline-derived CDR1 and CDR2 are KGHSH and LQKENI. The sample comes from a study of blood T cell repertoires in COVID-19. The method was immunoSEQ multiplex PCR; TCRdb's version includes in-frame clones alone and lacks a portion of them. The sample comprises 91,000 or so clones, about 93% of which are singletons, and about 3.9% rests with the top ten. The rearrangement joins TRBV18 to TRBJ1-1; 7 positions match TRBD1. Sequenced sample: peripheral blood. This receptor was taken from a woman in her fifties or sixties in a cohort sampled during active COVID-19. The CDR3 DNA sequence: TGTGCCAGCTCACACGACAGGGACACTGAAGCTTTCTTT. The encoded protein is CASSHDRDTEAFF.